Following are 2 T cell receptor beta chains from one sample sequenced in a study of T-cell memory formation after mild COVID-19. Each CDR3 protein gets one entry after TCRdb re-called the 5' RACE reads with MiXCR. The table has roughly 58,000 distinct CDR3 sequences, more than 8% seen once. The material sequenced was PBMCs or a T cell subset sorted from them (not recorded which). The receptors were gathered from a man aged 18-30 years who had mild COVID-19 (a few samples of this study predate the infection). Cell type and time point are not known.

This clonotype was recorded a few times. The chain links TRBV6-5 to TRBJ2-3, with TRBD2 matching over 13 bases. The CDR3 runs 16 residues. Germline CDR1 reads MNHEY; CDR2 reads SVGAGI. The trim removed 6 bases at V and 4 bases at J, leaving 7 bases unmatched. The CDR3 spells CASRILAGGLADTQYF. The CDR3 nucleotides are TGTGCCAGCAGGATACTAGCGGGGGGGCTGGCAGATACGCAGTATTTT.

CDR3: CATQSGTYQETQYF. The CDR3 nucleotides read TGTGCCACCCAGTCCGGGACATACCAAGAGACCCAGTACTTC. This chain connects TRBV6-6 to TRBJ2-5, with a tentative D call TRBD1 (6 bases). Germline CDR1 reads MNHNY; CDR2 reads SVGAGI (reference sequence). The CDR3 has 14 amino acids. Trimming stripped 10 bases from V and 0 bases from J, with 15 bases between.